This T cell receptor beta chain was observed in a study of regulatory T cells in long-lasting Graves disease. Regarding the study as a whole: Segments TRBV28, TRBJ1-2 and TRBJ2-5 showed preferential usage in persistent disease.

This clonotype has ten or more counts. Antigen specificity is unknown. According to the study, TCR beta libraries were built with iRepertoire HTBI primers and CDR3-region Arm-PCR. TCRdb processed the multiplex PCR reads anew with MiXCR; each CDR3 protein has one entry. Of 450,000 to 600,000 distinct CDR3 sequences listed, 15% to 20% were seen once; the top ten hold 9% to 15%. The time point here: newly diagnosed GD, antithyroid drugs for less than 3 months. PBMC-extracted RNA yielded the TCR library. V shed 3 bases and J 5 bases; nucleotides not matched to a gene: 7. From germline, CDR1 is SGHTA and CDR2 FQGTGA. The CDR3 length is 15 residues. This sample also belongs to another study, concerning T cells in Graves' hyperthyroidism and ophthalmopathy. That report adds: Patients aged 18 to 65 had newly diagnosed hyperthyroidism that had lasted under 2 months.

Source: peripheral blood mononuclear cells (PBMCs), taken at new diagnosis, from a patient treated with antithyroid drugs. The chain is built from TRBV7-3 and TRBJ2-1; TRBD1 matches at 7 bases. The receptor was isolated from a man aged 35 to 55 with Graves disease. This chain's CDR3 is CASSFGTGTDNEQFF. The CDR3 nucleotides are TGTGCCAGCAGCTTCGGGACCGGGACAGACAATGAGCAGTTCTTC.